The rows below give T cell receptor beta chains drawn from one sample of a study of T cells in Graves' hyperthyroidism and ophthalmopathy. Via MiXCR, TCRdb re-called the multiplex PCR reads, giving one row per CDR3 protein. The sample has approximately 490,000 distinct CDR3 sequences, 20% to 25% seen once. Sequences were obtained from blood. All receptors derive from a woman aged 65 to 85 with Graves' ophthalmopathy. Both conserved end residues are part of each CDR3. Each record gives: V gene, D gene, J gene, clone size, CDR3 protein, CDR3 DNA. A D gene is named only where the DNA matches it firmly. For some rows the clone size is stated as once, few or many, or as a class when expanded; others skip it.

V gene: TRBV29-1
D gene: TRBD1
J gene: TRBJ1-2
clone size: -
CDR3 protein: CSLGTENGYTF
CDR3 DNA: TGCAGCCTTGGGACAGAAAATGGCTACACCTTC

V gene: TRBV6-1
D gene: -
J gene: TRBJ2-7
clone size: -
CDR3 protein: CASSLRVTPGEQYF
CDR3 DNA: TGTGCCAGCAGTCTCCGGGTCACACCTGGCGAGCAGTACTTC

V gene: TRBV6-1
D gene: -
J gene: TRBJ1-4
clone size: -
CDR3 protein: CASRGSGGEKLFF
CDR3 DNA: TGTGCCAGCAGGGGGAGCGGTGGTGAAAAACTGTTTTTT

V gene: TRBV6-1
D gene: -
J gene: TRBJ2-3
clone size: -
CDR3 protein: CASRVTPASTDTQYF
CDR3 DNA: TGTGCCAGCAGAGTCACACCGGCTAGCACAGATACGCAGTATTTT

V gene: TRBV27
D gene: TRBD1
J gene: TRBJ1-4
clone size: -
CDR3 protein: CASRRLRGRGNEKLFF
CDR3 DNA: TGTGCCAGCAGACGTCTGAGGGGGCGAGGTAATGAAAAACTGTTTTTT

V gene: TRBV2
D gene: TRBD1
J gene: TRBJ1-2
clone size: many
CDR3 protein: CASSPEWTGDGYTF
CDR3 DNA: TGTGCCAGCAGCCCGGAATGGACAGGGGACGGCTACACCTTC

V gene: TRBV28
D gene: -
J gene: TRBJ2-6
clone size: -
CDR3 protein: CASSSPGTTGANVLTF
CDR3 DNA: TGTGCCAGCAGTTCCCCCGGGACAACTGGGGCCAACGTCCTGACTTTC

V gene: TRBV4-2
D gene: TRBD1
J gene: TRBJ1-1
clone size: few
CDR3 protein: CASSYGTGADTEAFF
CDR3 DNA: TGTGCCAGCAGCTATGGAACAGGGGCGGACACTGAAGCTTTCTTT

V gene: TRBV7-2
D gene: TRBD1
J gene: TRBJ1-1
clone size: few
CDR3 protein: CASSLTGQPVPFF
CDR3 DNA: TGTGCCAGCAGCTTGACGGGACAGCCCGTCCCTTTCTTT

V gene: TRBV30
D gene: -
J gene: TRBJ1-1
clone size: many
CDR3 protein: CAWKGTSLAGAFF
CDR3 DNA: TGTGCCTGGAAAGGCACATCCCTGGCGGGGGCTTTCTTT

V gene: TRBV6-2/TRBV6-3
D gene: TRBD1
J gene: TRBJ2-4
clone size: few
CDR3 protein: CASSSGTGLAKNIQYF
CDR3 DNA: TGTGCCAGCAGCTCCGGGACAGGGCTAGCCAAAAACATTCAGTACTTC

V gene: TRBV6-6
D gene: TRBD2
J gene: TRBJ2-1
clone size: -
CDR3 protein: CASSYSFTTSGRAWEQFF
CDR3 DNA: TGTGCCAGCAGTTACTCGTTTACTACTAGCGGGAGGGCCTGGGAGCAGTTCTTC

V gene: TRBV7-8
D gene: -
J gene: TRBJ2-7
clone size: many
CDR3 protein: CASSFNRNEQYF
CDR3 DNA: TGTGCCAGCAGCTTTAACCGAAACGAGCAGTACTTC

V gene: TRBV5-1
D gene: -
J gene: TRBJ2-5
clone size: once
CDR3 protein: CASSPPSNQETQYF
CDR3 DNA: TGCGCCAGCAGCCCTCCTAGCAACCAAGAGACCCAGTACTTC

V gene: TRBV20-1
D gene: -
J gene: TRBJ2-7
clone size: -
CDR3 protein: CSARDPAYEQYF
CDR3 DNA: TGCAGTGCTAGAGATCCAGCCTACGAGCAGTACTTC

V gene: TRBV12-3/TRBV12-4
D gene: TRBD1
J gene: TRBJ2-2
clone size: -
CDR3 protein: CASSPTGTDTGELFF
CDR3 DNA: TGTGCCAGCAGTCCGACAGGGACAGACACCGGGGAGCTGTTTTTT

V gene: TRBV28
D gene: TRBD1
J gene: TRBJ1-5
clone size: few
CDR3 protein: CASSGDRKDNQPQHF
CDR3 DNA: TGTGCCAGCAGTGGGGACAGGAAAGACAATCAGCCCCAGCATTTT

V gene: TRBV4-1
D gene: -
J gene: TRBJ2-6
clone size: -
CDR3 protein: CASSPGVANAYGANVLTF
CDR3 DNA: TGCGCCAGCAGCCCGGGAGTAGCAAACGCGTATGGGGCCAACGTCCTGACTTTC

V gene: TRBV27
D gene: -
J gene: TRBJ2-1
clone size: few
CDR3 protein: CASSAGNSYNEQFF
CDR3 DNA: TGTGCCAGCAGCGCAGGGAACTCCTACAATGAGCAGTTCTTC

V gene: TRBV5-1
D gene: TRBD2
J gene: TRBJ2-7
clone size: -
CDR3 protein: CASSAGLAGVDEQYF
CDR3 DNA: TGCGCCAGCAGCGCCGGACTAGCGGGAGTTGACGAGCAGTACTTC

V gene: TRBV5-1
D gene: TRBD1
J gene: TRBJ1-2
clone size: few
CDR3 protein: CASSTGQGAMYGYTF
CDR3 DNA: TGCGCCAGCAGCACGGGACAGGGGGCGATGTATGGCTACACCTTC

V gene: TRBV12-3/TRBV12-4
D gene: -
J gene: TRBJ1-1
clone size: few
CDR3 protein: CASSLAIIASGSTEAFF
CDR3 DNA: TGTGCCAGCAGTTTAGCCATCATTGCATCGGGCAGCACTGAAGCTTTCTTT

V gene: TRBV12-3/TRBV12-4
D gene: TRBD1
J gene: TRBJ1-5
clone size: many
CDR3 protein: CASSPGQFNQPQHF
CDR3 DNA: TGTGCCAGCAGCCCGGGACAGTTCAATCAGCCCCAGCATTTT

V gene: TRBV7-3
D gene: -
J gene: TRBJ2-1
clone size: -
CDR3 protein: CASSPYPAGTLSSYNEQFF
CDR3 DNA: TGTGCCAGCAGCCCTTACCCGGCCGGGACTTTGAGCTCCTACAATGAGCAGTTCTTC

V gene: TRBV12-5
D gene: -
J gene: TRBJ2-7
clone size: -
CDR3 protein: CASGSGYEQYF
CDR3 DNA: TGTGCTAGTGGTAGCGGGTACGAGCAGTACTTC

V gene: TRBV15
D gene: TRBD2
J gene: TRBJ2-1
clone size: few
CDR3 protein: CATSRDLTSWYNEQFF
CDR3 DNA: TGTGCCACCAGCAGAGATCTGACTAGCTGGTACAATGAGCAGTTCTTC

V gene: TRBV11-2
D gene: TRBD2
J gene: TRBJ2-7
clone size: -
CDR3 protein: CASSLDGLAGYLYEQYF
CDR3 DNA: TGTGCCAGCAGCTTAGATGGGTTAGCGGGGTATCTTTACGAGCAGTACTTC

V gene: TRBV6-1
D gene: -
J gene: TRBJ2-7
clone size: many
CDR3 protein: CASSERGAQHGAGYEQYF
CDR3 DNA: TGTGCCAGCAGTGAAAGGGGGGCTCAACATGGGGCGGGCTACGAGCAGTACTTC

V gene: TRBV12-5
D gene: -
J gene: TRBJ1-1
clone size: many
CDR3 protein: CASGPPLRAEAFF
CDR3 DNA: TGTGCTAGTGGACCCCCTCTACGCGCTGAAGCTTTCTTT

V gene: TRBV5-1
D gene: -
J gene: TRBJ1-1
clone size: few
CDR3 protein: CASSIGEANTEAFF
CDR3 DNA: TGCGCCAGCAGTATCGGGGAAGCGAACACTGAAGCTTTCTTT

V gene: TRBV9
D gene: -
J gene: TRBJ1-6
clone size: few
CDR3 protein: CASSVGAGHNSPLHF
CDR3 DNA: TGTGCCAGCAGCGTAGGTGCAGGCCATAATTCACCCCTCCACTTT

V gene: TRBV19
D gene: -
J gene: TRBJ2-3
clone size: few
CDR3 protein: CASSIGLADTQYF
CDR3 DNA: TGTGCCAGTAGTATCGGGCTAGCTGATACGCAGTATTTT

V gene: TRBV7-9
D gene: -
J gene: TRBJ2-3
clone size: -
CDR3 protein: CASSLGTGSNFRTDTQYF
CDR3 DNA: TGTGCCAGCAGCTTAGGGACTGGGTCGAACTTCCGCACAGATACGCAGTATTTT

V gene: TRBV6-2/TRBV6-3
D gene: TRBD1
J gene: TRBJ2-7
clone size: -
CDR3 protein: CASSATGALVEQYF
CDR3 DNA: TGTGCCAGCAGTGCGACAGGGGCCCTAGTCGAGCAGTACTTC

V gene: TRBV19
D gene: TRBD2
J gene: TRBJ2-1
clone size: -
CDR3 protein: CASGSGSSYNEQFF
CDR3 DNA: TGTGCCAGTGGGAGCGGGAGCTCCTACAATGAGCAGTTCTTC

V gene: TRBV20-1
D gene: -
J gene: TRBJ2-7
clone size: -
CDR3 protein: CSANNGAVSYEQYF
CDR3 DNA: TGCAGTGCTAACAACGGAGCGGTCTCCTACGAGCAGTACTTC

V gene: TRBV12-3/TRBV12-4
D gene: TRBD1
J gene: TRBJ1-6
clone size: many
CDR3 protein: CASSPTAGGNSPLHF
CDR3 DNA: TGTGCCAGCAGTCCCACGGCAGGGGGGAATTCACCCCTCCACTTT

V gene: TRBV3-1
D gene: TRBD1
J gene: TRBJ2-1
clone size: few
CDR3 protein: CASSQDLGGGQGGDEQFF
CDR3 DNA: TGTGCCAGCAGCCAAGATCTAGGAGGGGGACAGGGTGGTGATGAGCAGTTCTTC

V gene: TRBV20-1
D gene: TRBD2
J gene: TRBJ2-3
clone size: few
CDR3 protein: CSASRLGRSTDTQYF
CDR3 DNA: TGCAGTGCTAGTCGGCTCGGGAGGAGCACAGATACGCAGTATTTT

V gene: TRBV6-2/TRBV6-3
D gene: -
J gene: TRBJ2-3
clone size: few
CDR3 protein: CASSNKARSTDTQYF
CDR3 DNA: TGTGCCAGCAGCAACAAAGCGAGAAGCACAGATACGCAGTATTTT